One sample yielded the 29 T cell receptor beta chains listed below, sequenced in a study of T cell responses to AZD1222 COVID-19 vaccine. The method was immunoSEQ multiplex PCR; TCRdb's version includes in-frame clones alone and lacks a portion of them. The sample has approximately 140,000 clones, about 91% seen once; the top ten hold around 2.7%. The specimen was peripheral blood, collected on day 0 of AZD1222 vaccination. The receptors shown here come from an adult in good health.

V is TRBV4-1 and J is TRBJ1-1; D gene unclear. The CDR3 totals 14 residues. Germline values: CDR1 MGHRA, CDR2 YSYEKL. Trimming shortened V by 6 bases and J by 5 bases, and 16 bases separated the two germline ends. The chain's CDR3 is CASSPPGLGTEAFF. For the CDR3, the DNA is TGCGCCAGCAGTCCACCGGGCCTGGGGACTGAAGCTTTCTTT.

This chain links TRBV27 with TRBJ2-2, with D possibly TRBD2 on 5 matching bases. The CDR3 sequence is 17 residues long. CDR1 is MNHEY, CDR2 SMNVEV, per germline (reference sequence). V dropped 3 bases and J dropped 0 bases, with 14 bases sitting between them. The DNA for the CDR3 is TGTGCCAGCAGTTTCTTGAGGGATATTACGAACACCGGGGAGCTGTTTTTT. It encodes CASSFLRDITNTGELFF.

The V and J genes are TRBV9 and TRBJ1-2; D gene ambiguous. The CDR3 sequence is 13 residues long. Per the germline V gene, CDR1 is SGDLS and CDR2 is YYNGEE. Between the trimmed V and J ends, which lost 0 bases and 2 bases, there was a span of 5 bases. The CDR3 is CASSVDSNYGYTF. CDR3 nucleotide sequence: TGTGCCAGCAGCGTAGATTCAAACTATGGCTACACCTTC.

The J gene is TRBJ1-5, the V gene TRBV10-2; D possibly corresponds to TRBD1 (5 bases). Germline-derived CDR1 and CDR2 are WSHSY and SAAADI. Trimming cost V 2 bases and J 4 bases, with 18 bases left between them. The CDR3 spans 17 residues. The CDR3 DNA sequence: TGCGCCAGCAGTGAGCTCCGATTCCGACAGCCTAATCAGCCCCAGCATTTT. This translates into CASSELRFRQPNQPQHF.

The chain employs TRBV6-4 and TRBJ1-5, with D possibly matching TRBD1 (5 bases). Trimming took 2 bases from V and 7 from J, leaving 21 bases between them. CDR1 is MRHNA, CDR2 SNTAGT, per germline. This CDR3 has 17 residues. The chain's CDR3 is CASSDLLTDSTKQPQHF. CDR3 coding DNA: TGTGCCAGCAGTGACCTTCTAACAGACAGTACGAAACAGCCCCAGCATTTT.

V is TRBV3-1 (or the pseudogene TRBV3-2) and J is TRBJ1-6; TRBD1 matches at 8 bases. The germline V gene has CDR1 LGHDT and CDR2 YNNKEL (reference sequence). The CDR3 has 15 amino acids. V was clipped by 5 bases and J by 5 bases; unmatched bases: 5. The CDR3 sequence is CASSRTGFHNSPLHF. CDR3 DNA sequence: TGTGCCAGCAGCAGGACAGGGTTTCATAATTCACCCCTCCACTTT.

This clone was seen only once. This chain joins TRBV5-1 and TRBJ1-2, with D possibly TRBD1 on 5 matching bases. The CDR3 is 13 amino acids. Trimming took off 9 bases at V and 5 bases at J, with 17 bases between the two ends. In germline, CDR1 is SGHRS, CDR2 YFSETQ. DNA of the CDR3: TGCGCCACTCGCTGGGACCGAGATTATGGCTACACCTTC. Encoded protein: CATRWDRDYGYTF. Supplemented by reference TRBV5-1 and TRBJ1-2, the full variable domain reads KAGVTQTPRYLIKTRGQQVTLSCSPISGHRSVSWYQQTPGQGLQFLFEYFSETQRNKGNFPGRFSGRQFSNSRSEMNVSTLELGDSALYLCATRWDRDYGYTFGSGTRLTVV.

This clone appeared once. This rearrangement joins TRBV4-2 to TRBJ2-3; the D gene could be TRBD1 or TRBD2 (6 bases each). The CDR3 runs to 13 residues. Germline assignment: CDR1 LGHNA and CDR2 YNFKEQ. V was clipped by 0 bases and J by 9 bases, with 10 bases between them. The CDR3 nucleotides are TGTGCCAGCAGCCAAGATGGGGGGCAGACGCAGTATTTT. Translating gives CASSQDGGQTQYF.

This CDR3 reads CASTPRGGFSQPQHF. CDR3 in DNA: TGCGCCAGCACCCCCAGGGGGGGTTTCTCTCAGCCCCAGCATTTT. The genes are TRBV23-1 and TRBJ1-5, with TRBD1 matching over 7 bases. TRBV23-1 is given ORF status, its function remaining uncertain. V trimming: 7 bases; J trimming: 6 bases; junction bases outside the gene matches: 12. This CDR3 spans 15 amino acids.

The CDR3 here is CASSSGRIDTDTQYF. The CDR3 nucleotides read TGTGCCAGCAGTTCGGGACGTATAGACACAGATACGCAGTATTTT. This rearrangement joins TRBV27 to TRBJ2-3; possibly TRBD1 or TRBD2 for D (5 bases each). V lost 4 bases, J lost 2 bases, and 13 bases lay in between. This CDR3 contains 15 residues. Germline CDR1 reads MNHEY; CDR2 reads SMNVEV (reference sequence).

V and J are TRBV27 and TRBJ2-1; D unclear. CDR3 length: 14 residues. CDR1 is MNHEY, CDR2 SMNVEV, per germline (reference sequence). Deletions cut 0 bases from V and 2 bases from J, with 5 bases between. CDR3 in DNA: TGTGCCAGCAGTTTATCCTTAGCCTACAATGAGCAGTTCTTC. As protein: CASSLSLAYNEQFF.

This rearrangement joins TRBV27 to TRBJ2-6; no clear D gene. This CDR3 has 14 residues. Germline V gene lookup returns CDR1 MNHEY and CDR2 SMNVEV (reference sequence). Trimming pared 5 bases from V and 0 bases from J, leaving 5 bases between. This chain's CDR3 is CASSLLSGANVLTF. The CDR3 region has the DNA TGTGCCAGCAGTCTCCTCTCTGGGGCCAACGTCCTGACTTTC.

This chain uses TRBV28 with TRBJ2-7; tentatively, D is TRBD2 (6 bases). Trimming removed 6 bases from V and 4 bases from J, with 16 bases in between. The CDR3 extends over 14 amino acids. Per the germline V gene, CDR1 is MDHEN and CDR2 is SYDVKM. CDR3 bases: TGTGCCAGCAGACCTCTTACTAGCCAATACGAGCAGTACTTC. It is translated as CASRPLTSQYEQYF.

The chain links TRBV24-1 to TRBJ2-5; D ambiguous. Trimming stripped 9 bases from V and 0 bases from J, with 7 bases between. Germline V gene lookup returns CDR1 KGHDR and CDR2 SFDVKD. The CDR3 loop spans 12 amino acids. CDR3 nucleotides: TGTGCCACCCAAGGATACCAAGAGACCCAGTACTTC. Translation: CATQGYQETQYF.

J is TRBJ1-1 and V is TRBV6-1; D not certain. The CDR3 totals 13 residues. V was pared by 0 bases and J by 4 bases, with 6 bases between. CDR1 is MNHNS and CDR2 is SASEGT in the germline V gene. CDR3 amino acids: CASSEARATEAFF. Here the CDR3 DNA reads TGTGCCAGCAGTGAAGCCCGCGCCACTGAAGCTTTCTTT.

The V gene is TRBV28, the J gene TRBJ1-6; D uncertain. Trimming took off 5 bases at V and 12 bases at J, with 11 bases between the two ends. The CDR3 contains 12 residues. Germline V gene sequence: CDR1 MDHEN, CDR2 SYDVKM. The CDR3 loop reads CASSALVGPLHF. CDR3 in DNA: TGTGCCAGCAGTGCATTGGTGGGACCCCTCCACTTT.

Here the CDR3 DNA reads TGCGCCAGCAGCCCCCTGGAGGGGTGGAATACTTCACCCCTCCACTTT. The encoded protein is CASSPLEGWNTSPLHF. The chain joins TRBV5-1 to TRBJ1-6, with TRBD1 as a possible D gene (5 bases). CDR1 is SGHRS, CDR2 YFSETQ, per germline. CDR3 size: 16 residues. V lost 4 bases and J lost 9, with 20 bases in between. The full variable domain, its missing parts supplied by reference TRBV5-1 and TRBJ1-6, is KAGVTQTPRYLIKTRGQQVTLSCSPISGHRSVSWYQQTPGQGLQFLFEYFSETQRNKGNFPGRFSGRQFSNSRSEMNVSTLELGDSALYLCASSPLEGWNTSPLHFGNGTRLTVT.

The chain couples TRBV6-5 to TRBJ1-1; D is undetermined. Trimming took 5 bases from V and 6 from J, leaving 13 bases between them. The CDR3 is 13 amino acids. The germline V gene encodes CDR1 MNHEY and CDR2 SVGAGI. Here the CDR3 reads CASSIGFGAEAFF. The CDR3 region has the DNA TGTGCCAGCAGTATAGGTTTCGGGGCTGAAGCTTTCTTT.

V usage is TRBV4-1 and J usage is TRBJ2-1; D is possibly TRBD2 (5 bases). Trimming cost V 3 bases and J 7 bases, with 16 bases left between them. This CDR3 comprises 15 residues. CDR1 is MGHRA, CDR2 YSYEKL, per germline. The DNA for the CDR3 is TGCGCCAGCAGCCAGAAACAGAATAGGGAGAATGAGCAGTTCTTC. It specifies CASSQKQNRENEQFF.

The chain combines TRBV15 with TRBJ2-1; possibly TRBD1 or TRBD2 for D (5 bases each). Trimming pared 0 bases from V and 10 bases from J, leaving 10 bases between. The CDR3 has 13 amino acids. Per germline, CDR1 LNHNV and CDR2 YYDKDF (reference sequence). The chain's CDR3 is CATSRDLRGEQFF. The CDR3 DNA is TGTGCCACCAGCAGAGATCTGAGGGGCGAGCAGTTCTTC.

The chain employs TRBV5-6 and TRBJ2-1; TRBD2 agrees at 10 bases. V dropped 2 bases and J dropped 1; count of bases not matched to a gene: 3. CDR1 SGHDT and CDR2 YYEEEE come from the germline V gene. The CDR3 extends over 16 amino acids. The CDR3 DNA reads TGTGCCAGCAGCTTTCTAGCGGGGGAATCCTACAATGAGCAGTTCTTC. Its protein is CASSFLAGESYNEQFF.

This chain links TRBV4-2 with TRBJ1-2; 8 bases agree with TRBD1. CDR1 is LGHNA and CDR2 is YNFKEQ in the germline V gene. CDR3 length: 14 residues. V shed 0 bases and J 8 bases; nucleotides not matched to a gene: 5. The CDR3 DNA sequence: TGTGCCAGCAGCCAAGAGGACAGGGTGCGCGGCTACACCTTC. As protein: CASSQEDRVRGYTF.

V and J are TRBV14 and TRBJ1-2, with D possibly being TRBD1 (6 bases). CDR1 is SGHDN and CDR2 is FVKESK in the germline V gene. V lost 4 bases, J lost 7 bases, and 22 bases lay in between. The CDR3 totals 16 residues. The CDR3 is CASSPPTGGAASGYTF. CDR3 sequence (DNA): TGTGCCAGCAGCCCACCGACTGGGGGGGCCGCTTCTGGCTACACCTTC.

The chain joins TRBV7-3 to TRBJ2-3; no clear D. Germline CDR1 and CDR2: SGHTA and FQGTGA. Trimming left V 5 bases short and J 5 bases short, with 5 bases between. The CDR3 consists of 11 residues. CDR3 DNA sequence: TGTGCCAGCAGCGTGGGAGATACGCAGTATTTT. Protein product: CASSVGDTQYF.

V gene TRBV19 combines with J gene TRBJ1-2; TRBD1 might be the D (6 bases). The CDR3 totals 15 residues. Looked up from germline, CDR1 is LNHDA and CDR2 is SQIVND (reference sequence). Trimming stripped 7 bases from V and 4 bases from J, with 19 bases between. The CDR3 DNA sequence: TGTGCCAGTATACCCACGGACAGTCTTTTCTATGGCTACACCTTC. This sequence encodes CASIPTDSLFYGYTF.

This chain links TRBV5-1 with TRBJ2-1; TRBD1 aligns across 7 bases. Germline lookup yields CDR1 SGHRS and CDR2 YFSETQ. The length of the CDR3 is 17 residues. V was pared by 2 bases and J by 6 bases, with 14 bases of the junction left unmatched. The DNA of the CDR3 is TGCGCCAGCAGCTTTGAACAGGGGTCACATTTGGTCAATGAGCAGTTCTTC. Its protein product is CASSFEQGSHLVNEQFF.

V and J are TRBV7-2 and TRBJ2-5, with D possibly TRBD2 on 5 matching bases. Trimming took off 2 bases at V and 4 bases at J, with 8 bases between the two ends. Germline CDR1 and CDR2: SGHTA and FQGNSA. CDR3 length: 13 residues. The CDR3 sequence is CASSLRLTETQYF. The DNA for the CDR3 is TGTGCCAGCAGCTTAAGACTAACAGAGACCCAGTACTTC.

This clone was detected once. The chain has TRBV12-5 and TRBJ1-2; D uncertain. V lost 3 bases, J lost 2 bases, and 10 bases lay in between. The germline V gene encodes CDR1 LGHNT and CDR2 FRNRAP. This CDR3 has 14 amino acids. This CDR3 is CASGLVTDNYGYTF. The CDR3 DNA reads as TGTGCTAGTGGTTTAGTTACTGACAACTATGGCTACACCTTC.

V and J are TRBV15 and TRBJ2-5; perhaps TRBD2 as D (6 bases). V was clipped by 0 bases and J by 6 bases, with 17 bases between them. Per germline, CDR1 LNHNV and CDR2 YYDKDF (reference sequence). The CDR3 loop spans 16 amino acids. CDR3 region: CATSRDRYWREQTQYF. As DNA, the CDR3 is TGTGCCACCAGCAGAGATCGTTATTGGCGGGAACAGACCCAGTACTTC.